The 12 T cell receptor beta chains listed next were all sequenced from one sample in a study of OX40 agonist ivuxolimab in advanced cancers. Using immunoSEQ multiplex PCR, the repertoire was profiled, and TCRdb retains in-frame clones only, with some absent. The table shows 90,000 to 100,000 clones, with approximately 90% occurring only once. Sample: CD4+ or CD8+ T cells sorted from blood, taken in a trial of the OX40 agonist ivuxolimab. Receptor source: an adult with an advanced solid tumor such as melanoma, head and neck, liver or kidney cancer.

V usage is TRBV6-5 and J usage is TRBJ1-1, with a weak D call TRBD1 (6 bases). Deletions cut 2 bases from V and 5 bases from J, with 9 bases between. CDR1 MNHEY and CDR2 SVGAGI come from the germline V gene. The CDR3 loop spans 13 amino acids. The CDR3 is CASSYGTGTEAFF. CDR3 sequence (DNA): TGTGCCAGCAGTTACGGCACAGGGACTGAAGCTTTCTTT.

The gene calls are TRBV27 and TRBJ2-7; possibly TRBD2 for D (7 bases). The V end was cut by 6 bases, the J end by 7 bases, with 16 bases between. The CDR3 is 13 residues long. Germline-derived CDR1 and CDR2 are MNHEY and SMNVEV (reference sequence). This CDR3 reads CASSPTGRGEQYV. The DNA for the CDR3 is TGTGCCAGCAGCCCCACAGGGAGGGGGGAGCAGTACGTC.

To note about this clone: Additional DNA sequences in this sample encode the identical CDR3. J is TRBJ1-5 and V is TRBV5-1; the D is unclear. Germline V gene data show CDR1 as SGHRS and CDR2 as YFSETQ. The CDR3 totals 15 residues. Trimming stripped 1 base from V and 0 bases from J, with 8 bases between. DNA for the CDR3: TGCGCCAGCAGCTTGCTTGGGAATAGCAATCAGCCCCAGCATTTT. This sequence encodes CASSLLGNSNQPQHF.

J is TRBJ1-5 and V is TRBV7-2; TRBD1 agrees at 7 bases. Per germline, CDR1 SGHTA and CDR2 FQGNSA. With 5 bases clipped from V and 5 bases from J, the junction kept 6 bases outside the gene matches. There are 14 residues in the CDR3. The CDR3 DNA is TGTGCCAGCAGCCTCCCGGGACAGTATCAGCCCCAGCATTTT. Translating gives CASSLPGQYQPQHF. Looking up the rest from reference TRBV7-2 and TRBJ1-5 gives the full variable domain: GAGVSQSPSNKVTEKGKDVELRCDPISGHTALYWYRQSLGQGLEFLIYFQGNSAPDKSGLPSDRFSAERTGGSVSTLTIQRTQQEDSAVYLCASSLPGQYQPQHFGDGTRLSIL.

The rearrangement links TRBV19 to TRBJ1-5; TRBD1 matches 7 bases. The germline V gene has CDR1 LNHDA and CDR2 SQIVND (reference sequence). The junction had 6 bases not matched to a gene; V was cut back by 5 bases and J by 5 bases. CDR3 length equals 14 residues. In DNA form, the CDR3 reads TGTGCCAGTAGTCCGCAAGGGGGCCATCAGCCCCAGCATTTT. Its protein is CASSPQGGHQPQHF.

The CDR3 DNA follows: TGTGCCAGCAGGTTAGCCGGGGGCAGAGATACGCAGTATTTT. The encoded protein is CASRLAGGRDTQYF. This sequence joins TRBV2 and TRBJ2-3; tentatively, D is TRBD1 or TRBD2 (6 bases each). Trimming left V 6 bases short and J 5 bases short, with 15 bases between. This CDR3 has 14 amino acids. Germline V gene lookup returns CDR1 SNHLY and CDR2 FYNNEI. The variable domain in full, with the rest retrieved from reference TRBV2 and TRBJ2-3, is EPEVTQTPSHQVTQMGQEVILRCVPISNHLYFYWYRQILGQKVEFLVSFYNNEISEKSEIFDDQFSVERPDGSNFTLKIRSTKLEDSAMYFCASRLAGGRDTQYFGPGTRLTVL.

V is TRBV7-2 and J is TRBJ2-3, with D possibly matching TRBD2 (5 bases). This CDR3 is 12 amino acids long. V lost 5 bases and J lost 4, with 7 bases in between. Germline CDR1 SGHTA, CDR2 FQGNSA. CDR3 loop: CASSGGADTQYF. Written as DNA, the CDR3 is TGTGCCAGCAGCGGAGGAGCAGATACGCAGTATTTT.

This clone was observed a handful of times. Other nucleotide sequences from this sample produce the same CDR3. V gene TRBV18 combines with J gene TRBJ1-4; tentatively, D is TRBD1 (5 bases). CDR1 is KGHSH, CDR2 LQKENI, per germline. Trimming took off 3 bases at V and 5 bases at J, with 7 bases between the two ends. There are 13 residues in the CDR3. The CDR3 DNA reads TGTGCCAGCTCACCGGGGCTCAATGAAAAACTGTTTTTT. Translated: CASSPGLNEKLFF.

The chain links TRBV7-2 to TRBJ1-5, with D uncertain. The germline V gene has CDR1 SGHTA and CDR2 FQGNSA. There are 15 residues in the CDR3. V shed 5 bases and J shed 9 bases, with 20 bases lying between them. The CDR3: CASSPQSRGPGPQHF. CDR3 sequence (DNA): TGTGCCAGCAGCCCCCAAAGTAGAGGCCCCGGGCCCCAGCATTTT.

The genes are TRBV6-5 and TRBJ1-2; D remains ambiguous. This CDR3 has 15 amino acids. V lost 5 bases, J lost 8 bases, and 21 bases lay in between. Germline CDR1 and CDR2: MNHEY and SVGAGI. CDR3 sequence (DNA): TGTGCCAGCAGTCGAACCTTGGACGGAGGAGGGGGCTACACCTTC. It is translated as CASSRTLDGGGGYTF.

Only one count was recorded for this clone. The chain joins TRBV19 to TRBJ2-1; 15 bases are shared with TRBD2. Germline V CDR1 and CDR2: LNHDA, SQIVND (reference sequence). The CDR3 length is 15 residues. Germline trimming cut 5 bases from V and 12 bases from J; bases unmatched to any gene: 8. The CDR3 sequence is CASSPGLAGGSGQFF. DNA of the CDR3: TGTGCCAGTAGTCCAGGACTAGCGGGGGGGAGCGGGCAGTTCTTC.

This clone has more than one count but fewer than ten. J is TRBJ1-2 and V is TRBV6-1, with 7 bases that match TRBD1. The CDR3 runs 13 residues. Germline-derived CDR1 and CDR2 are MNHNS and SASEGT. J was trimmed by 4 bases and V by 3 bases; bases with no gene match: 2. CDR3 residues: CASSETGSYGYTF. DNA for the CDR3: TGTGCCAGCAGTGAGACAGGGAGCTATGGCTACACCTTC.